This TCR beta chain was sequenced in a study of Ad26.COV2.S vaccination and SARS-CoV-2 variants. Study-level points and caveats: TCR breadth and depth analyses may have underestimated total T cell responses. It was reported that spike-specific CD8+ and CD4+ T cell responses were substantially broad after vaccination. Those who received vaccine or placebo ended up with similar non-spike TCR breadth. The placebo group had lower spike-specific TCR breadth than the vaccine recipients did.

Data came from immunoSEQ multiplex PCR; TCRdb stores just in-frame clones and leaves some out. The data contain 300,000 to 400,000 clones, around 90% of them seen just once; the ten biggest clones take up roughly 3.9%. Points on this clone: Its specificity is unknown.

The CDR3 contains 15 residues. Germline V gene data show CDR1 as MNHEY and CDR2 as SVGAGI. V gave up 6 bases and J gave up 3 bases; unmatched junction bases: 8. The clonotype comes from a human donor who had recovered from COVID-19. The specimen was peripheral blood, collected after recovery from COVID-19. This rearrangement joins TRBV6-5 to TRBJ1-2; 9 nucleotides line up with TRBD1. The CDR3 bases are TGTGCCAGCAGGAGCACAGGGGGCGGCGACTATGGCTACACCTTC. As protein: CASRSTGGGDYGYTF.